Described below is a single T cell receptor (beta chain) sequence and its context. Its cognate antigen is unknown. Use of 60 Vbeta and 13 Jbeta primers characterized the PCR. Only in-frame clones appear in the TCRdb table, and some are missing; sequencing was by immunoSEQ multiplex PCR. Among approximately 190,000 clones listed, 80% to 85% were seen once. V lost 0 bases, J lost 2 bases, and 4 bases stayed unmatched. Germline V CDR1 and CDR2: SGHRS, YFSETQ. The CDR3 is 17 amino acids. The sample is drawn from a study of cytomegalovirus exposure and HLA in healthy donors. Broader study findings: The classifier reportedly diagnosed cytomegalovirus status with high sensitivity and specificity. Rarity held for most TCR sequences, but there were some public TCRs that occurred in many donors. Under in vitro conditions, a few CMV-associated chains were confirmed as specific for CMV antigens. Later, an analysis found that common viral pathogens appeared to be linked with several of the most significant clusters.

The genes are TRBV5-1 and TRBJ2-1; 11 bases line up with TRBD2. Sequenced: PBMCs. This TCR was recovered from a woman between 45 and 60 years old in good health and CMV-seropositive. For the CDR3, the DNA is TGCGCCAGCAGCTTGGATAGCGGGGGGGTCCCCTACAATGAGCAGTTCTTC. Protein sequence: CASSLDSGGVPYNEQFF.